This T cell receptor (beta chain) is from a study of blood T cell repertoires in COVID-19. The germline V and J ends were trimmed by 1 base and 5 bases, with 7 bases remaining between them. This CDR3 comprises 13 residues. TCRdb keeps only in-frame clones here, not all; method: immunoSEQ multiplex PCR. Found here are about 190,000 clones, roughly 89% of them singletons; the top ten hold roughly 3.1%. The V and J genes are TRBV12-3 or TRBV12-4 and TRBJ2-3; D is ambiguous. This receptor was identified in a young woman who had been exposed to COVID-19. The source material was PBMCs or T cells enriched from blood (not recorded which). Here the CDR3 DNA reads TGTGCCAGCAGTTTAGACGGTCTAGATACGCAGTATTTT. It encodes CASSLDGLDTQYF.